This T cell receptor beta chain was captured by sequencing in a study of blood T cells in healthy people across ages. This clonotype appeared a few times. As yet, its antigen is unknown. Germline CDR1 is DFQATT and CDR2 is SNEGSKA (reference sequence). V lost 3 bases and J lost 2; bases outside the gene matches: 24. The CDR3 has 20 residues. With a J-beta primer mix and a sample-barcoded 5' primer, a second PCR ran roughly 6 to 12 cycles. TCRdb fed the 5' RACE reads into MiXCR, producing one record per CDR3 protein. In the table there are approximately 850,000 distinct CDR3 sequences, about three fifths of which are singletons. The study, taken as a whole, reports: The fall in TCR beta diversity per million T cells was roughly linear with age.

V usage is TRBV20-1 and J usage is TRBJ2-5; 7 bases fit TRBD1. Input material: blood. The clonotype was recovered from a man younger than 40 in good health. CDR3 in DNA: TGCAGTGCTAGGAAGGTCCCTTTTGATATTCGAGGGGGCGATCAAGAGACCCAGTACTTC. Protein: CSARKVPFDIRGGDQETQYF.